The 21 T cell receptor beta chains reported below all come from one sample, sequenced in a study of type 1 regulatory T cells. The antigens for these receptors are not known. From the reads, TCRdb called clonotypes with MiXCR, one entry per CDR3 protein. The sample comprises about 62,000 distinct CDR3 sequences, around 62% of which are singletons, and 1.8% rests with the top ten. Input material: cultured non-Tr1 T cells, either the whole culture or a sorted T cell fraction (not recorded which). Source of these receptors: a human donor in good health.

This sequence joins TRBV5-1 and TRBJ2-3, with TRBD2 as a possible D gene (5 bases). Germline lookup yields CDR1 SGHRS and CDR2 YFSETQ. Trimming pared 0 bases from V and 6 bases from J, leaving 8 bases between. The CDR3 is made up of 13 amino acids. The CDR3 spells CASSLARGDTQYF. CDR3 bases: TGCGCCAGCAGCTTGGCCCGGGGTGATACGCAGTATTTT. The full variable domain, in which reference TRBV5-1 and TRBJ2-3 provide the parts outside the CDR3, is KAGVTQTPRYLIKTRGQQVTLSCSPISGHRSVSWYQQTPGQGLQFLFEYFSETQRNKGNFPGRFSGRQFSNSRSEMNVSTLELGDSALYLCASSLARGDTQYFGPGTRLTVL.

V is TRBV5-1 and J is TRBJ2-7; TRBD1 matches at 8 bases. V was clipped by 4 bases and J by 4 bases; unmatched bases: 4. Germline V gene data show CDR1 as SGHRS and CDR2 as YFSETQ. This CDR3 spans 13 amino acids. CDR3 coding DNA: TGCGCCAGCAGCCGGGACAGGAAGTACGAGCAGTACTTC. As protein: CASSRDRKYEQYF.

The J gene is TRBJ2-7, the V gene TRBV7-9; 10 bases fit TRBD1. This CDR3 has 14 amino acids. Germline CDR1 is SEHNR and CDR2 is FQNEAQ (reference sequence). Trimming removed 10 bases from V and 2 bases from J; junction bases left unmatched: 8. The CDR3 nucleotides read TGTGCCATCTTGGGGGGGACAGGGGCCTACGAGCAGTACTTC. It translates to CAILGGTGAYEQYF.

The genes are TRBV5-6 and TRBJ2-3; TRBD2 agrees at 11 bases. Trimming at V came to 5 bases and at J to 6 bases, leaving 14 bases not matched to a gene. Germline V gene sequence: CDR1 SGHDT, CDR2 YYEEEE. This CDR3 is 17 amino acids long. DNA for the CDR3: TGTGCCAGCAGTCCCGAAGGACTAGCGGGCTTACGTGATACGCAGTATTTT. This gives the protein CASSPEGLAGLRDTQYF.

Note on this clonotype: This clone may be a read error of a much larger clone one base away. CDR3 protein: CSARGMLTGANEQFF. In nucleotides, the CDR3 is TGCAGTGCTCGAGGAATGCTGACAGGGGCAAATGAGCAGTTCTTC. J is TRBJ2-1 and V is TRBV20-1, with TRBD1 matching 8 bases. The germline V gene has CDR1 DFQATT and CDR2 SNEGSKA (reference sequence). CDR3 length equals 15 residues. Trimming took 5 bases from V and 7 from J; bases not matched to a gene: 13.

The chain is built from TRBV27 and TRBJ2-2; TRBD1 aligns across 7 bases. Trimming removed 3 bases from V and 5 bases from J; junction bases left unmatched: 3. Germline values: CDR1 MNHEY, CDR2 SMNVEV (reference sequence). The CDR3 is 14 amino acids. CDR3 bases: TGTGCCAGCAGTTTTCCAGGGGGTACCGGGGAGCTGTTTTTT. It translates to CASSFPGGTGELFF.

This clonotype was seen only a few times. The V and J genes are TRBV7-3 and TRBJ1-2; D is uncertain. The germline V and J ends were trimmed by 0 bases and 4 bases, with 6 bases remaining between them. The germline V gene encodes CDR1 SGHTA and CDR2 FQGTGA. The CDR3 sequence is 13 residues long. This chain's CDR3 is CASSLTGSYGYTF. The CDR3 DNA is TGTGCCAGCAGCTTAACAGGGAGCTATGGCTACACCTTC. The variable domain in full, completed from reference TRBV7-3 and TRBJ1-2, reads GAGVSQTPSNKVTEKGKYVELRCDPISGHTALYWYRQSLGQGPEFLIYFQGTGAADDSGLPNDRFFAVRPEGSVSTLKIQRTERGDSAVYLCASSLTGSYGYTFGSGTRLTVV.

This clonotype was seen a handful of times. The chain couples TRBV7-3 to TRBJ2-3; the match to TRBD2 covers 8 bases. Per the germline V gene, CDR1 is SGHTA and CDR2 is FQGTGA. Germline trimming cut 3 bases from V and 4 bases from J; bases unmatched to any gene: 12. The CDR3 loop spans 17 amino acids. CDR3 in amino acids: CASSFRGAGEGADTQYF. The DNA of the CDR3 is TGTGCCAGCAGCTTTAGGGGAGCGGGAGAAGGTGCAGATACGCAGTATTTT.

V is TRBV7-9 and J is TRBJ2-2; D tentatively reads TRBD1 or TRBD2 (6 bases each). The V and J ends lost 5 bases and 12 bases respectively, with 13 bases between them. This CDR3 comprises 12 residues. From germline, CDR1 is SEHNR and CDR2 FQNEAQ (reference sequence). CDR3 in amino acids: CASSPGRDKLFF. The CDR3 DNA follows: TGTGCCAGCAGCCCCGGGCGGGACAAGCTGTTTTTT.

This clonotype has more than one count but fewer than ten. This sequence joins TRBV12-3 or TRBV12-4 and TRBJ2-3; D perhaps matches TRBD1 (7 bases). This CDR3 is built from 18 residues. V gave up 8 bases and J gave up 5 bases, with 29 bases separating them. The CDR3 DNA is TGTGCCAGCTCCCTCAGCTTTCGGTGGGCAGGGGGGCAAGATACGCAGTATTTT. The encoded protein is CASSLSFRWAGGQDTQYF.

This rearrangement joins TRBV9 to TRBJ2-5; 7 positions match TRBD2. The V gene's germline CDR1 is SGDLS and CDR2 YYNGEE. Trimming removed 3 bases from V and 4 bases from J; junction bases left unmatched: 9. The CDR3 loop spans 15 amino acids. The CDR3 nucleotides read TGTGCCAGCAGCGCCAGTAGGCGGGAGAGAGAGACCCAGTACTTC. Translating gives CASSASRRERETQYF.

The CDR3: CSARDIGGSNEKLFF. CDR3 nucleotides: TGCAGTGCTAGAGATATTGGGGGGTCGAATGAAAAACTGTTTTTT. The chain uses TRBV20-1 and TRBJ1-4; D may be TRBD1 (5 bases). Trimming cost V 0 bases and J 5 bases, with 13 bases left between them. The CDR3 has 15 residues. In germline, CDR1 is DFQATT, CDR2 SNEGSKA (reference sequence).

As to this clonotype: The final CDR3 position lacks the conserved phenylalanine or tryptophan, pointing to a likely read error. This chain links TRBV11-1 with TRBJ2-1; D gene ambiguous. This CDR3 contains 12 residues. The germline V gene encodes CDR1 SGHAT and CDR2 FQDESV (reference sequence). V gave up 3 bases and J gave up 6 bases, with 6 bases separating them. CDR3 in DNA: TGTGCCAGCAGCTTTAACTCCAATGAGCAGTTCCTC. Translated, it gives CASSFNSNEQFL.

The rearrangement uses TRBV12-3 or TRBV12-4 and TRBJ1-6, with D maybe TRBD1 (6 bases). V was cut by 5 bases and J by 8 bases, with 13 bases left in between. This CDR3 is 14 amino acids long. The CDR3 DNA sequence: TGTGCCAGCAGTCCGACAGGCGAACATTCACCCCTCCACTTT. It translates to CASSPTGEHSPLHF.

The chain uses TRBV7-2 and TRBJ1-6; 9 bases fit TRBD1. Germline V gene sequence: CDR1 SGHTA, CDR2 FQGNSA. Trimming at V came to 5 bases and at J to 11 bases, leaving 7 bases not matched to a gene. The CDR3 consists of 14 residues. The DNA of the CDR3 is TGTGCCAGCAGCACTCGGGACAGGGCAGCACCCCTCCACTTT. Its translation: CASSTRDRAAPLHF. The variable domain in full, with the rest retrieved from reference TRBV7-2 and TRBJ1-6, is GAGVSQSPSNKVTEKGKDVELRCDPISGHTALYWYRQSLGQGLEFLIYFQGNSAPDKSGLPSDRFSAERTGGSVSTLTIQRTQQEDSAVYLCASSTRDRAAPLHFGNGTRLTVT.

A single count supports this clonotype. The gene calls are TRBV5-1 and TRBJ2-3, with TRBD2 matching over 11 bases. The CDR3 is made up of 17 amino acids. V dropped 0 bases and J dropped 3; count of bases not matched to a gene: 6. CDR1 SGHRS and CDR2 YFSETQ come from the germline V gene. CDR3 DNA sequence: TGCGCCAGCAGCTTGGCCCCACTAGCGGGAGTAACAGATACGCAGTATTTT. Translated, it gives CASSLAPLAGVTDTQYF. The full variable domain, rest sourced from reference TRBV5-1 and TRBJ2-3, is KAGVTQTPRYLIKTRGQQVTLSCSPISGHRSVSWYQQTPGQGLQFLFEYFSETQRNKGNFPGRFSGRQFSNSRSEMNVSTLELGDSALYLCASSLAPLAGVTDTQYFGPGTRLTVL.

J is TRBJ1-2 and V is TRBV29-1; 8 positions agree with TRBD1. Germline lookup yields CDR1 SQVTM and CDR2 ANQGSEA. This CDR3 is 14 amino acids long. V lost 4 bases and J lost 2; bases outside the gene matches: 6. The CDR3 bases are TGCAGCGTTGGAACCCGGACAGGGAACTATGGCTACACCTTC. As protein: CSVGTRTGNYGYTF.

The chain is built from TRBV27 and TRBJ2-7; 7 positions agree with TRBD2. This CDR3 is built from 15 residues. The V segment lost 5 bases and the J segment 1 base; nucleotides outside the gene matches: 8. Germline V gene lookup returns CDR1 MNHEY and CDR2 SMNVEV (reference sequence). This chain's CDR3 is CASSAIPGLSYEQYF. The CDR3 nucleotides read TGTGCCAGCAGTGCAATACCGGGACTATCCTACGAGCAGTACTTC.

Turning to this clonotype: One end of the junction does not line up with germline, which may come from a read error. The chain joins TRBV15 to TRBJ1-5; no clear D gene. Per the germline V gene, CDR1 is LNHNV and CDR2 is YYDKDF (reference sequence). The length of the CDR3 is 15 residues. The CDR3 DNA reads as TGTGCCACCAGCAGAGATCCCGAGAGCAGTCAGCCCCAGCATTTT. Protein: CATSRDPESSQPQHF.

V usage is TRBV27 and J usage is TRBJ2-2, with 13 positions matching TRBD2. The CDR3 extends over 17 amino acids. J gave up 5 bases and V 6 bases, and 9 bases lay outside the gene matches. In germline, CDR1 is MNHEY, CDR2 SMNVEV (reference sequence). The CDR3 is CASRKAGLAGETGELFF. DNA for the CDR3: TGTGCCAGCAGAAAAGCAGGACTAGCGGGAGAAACCGGGGAGCTGTTTTTT.

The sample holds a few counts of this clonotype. The CDR3: CASSIDRLAGFGELFF. DNA of the CDR3: TGTGCCAGTAGTATAGATCGACTAGCGGGATTCGGGGAGCTGTTTTTT. The chain combines TRBV19 with TRBJ2-2; 11 positions agree with TRBD2. The germline V gene has CDR1 LNHDA and CDR2 SQIVND (reference sequence). The CDR3 spans 16 residues. V shed 0 bases and J 7 bases; nucleotides not matched to a gene: 4.